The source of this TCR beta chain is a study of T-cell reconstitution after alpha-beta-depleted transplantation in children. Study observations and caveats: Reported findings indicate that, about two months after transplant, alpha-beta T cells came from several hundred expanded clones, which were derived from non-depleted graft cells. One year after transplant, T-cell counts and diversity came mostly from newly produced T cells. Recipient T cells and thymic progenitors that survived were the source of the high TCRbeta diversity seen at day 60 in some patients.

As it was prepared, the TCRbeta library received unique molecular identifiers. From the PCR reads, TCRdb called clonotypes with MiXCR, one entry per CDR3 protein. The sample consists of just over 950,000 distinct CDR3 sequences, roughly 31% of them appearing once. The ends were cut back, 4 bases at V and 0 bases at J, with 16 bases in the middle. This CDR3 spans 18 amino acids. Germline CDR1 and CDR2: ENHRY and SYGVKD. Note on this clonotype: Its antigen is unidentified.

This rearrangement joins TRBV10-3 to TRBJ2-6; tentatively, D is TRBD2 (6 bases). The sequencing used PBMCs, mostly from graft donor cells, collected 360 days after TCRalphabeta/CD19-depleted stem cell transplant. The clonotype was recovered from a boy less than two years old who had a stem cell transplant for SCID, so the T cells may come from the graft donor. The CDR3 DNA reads TGTGCCATCAGTGGTGGGCCGGGAGACAGCTCTGGGGCCAACGTCCTGACTTTC. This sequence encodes CAISGGPGDSSGANVLTF.